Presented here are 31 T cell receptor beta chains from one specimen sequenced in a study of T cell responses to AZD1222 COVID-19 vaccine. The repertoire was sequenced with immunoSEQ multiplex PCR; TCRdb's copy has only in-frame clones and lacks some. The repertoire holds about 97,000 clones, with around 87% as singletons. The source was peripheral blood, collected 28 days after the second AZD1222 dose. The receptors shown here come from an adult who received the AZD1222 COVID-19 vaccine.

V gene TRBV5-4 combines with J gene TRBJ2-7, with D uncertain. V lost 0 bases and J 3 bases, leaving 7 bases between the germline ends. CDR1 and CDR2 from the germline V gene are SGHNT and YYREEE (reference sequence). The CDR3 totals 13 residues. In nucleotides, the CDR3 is TGTGCCAGCAGCTTGGGGTGGGACTACGAGCAGTACTTC. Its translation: CASSLGWDYEQYF.

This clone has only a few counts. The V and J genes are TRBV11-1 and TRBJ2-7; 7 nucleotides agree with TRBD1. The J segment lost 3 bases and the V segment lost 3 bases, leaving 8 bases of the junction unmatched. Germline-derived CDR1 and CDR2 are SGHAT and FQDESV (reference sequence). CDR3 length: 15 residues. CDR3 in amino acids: CASSLTDRVGYEQYF. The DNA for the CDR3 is TGTGCCAGCAGCTTGACCGACAGGGTGGGCTACGAGCAGTACTTC.

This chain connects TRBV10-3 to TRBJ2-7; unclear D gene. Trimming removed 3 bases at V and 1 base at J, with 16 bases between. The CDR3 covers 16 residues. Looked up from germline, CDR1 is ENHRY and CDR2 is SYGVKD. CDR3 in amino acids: CAISEFLLALSYEQYF. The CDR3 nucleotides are TGTGCCATCAGTGAATTTTTGTTAGCACTATCCTACGAGCAGTACTTC.

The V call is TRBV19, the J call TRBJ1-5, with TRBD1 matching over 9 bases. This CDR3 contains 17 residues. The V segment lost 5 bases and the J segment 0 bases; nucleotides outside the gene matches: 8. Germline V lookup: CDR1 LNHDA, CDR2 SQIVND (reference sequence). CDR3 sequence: CASSWDREGISNQPQHF. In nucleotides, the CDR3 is TGTGCCAGTAGTTGGGACAGGGAAGGGATTAGCAATCAGCCCCAGCATTTT.

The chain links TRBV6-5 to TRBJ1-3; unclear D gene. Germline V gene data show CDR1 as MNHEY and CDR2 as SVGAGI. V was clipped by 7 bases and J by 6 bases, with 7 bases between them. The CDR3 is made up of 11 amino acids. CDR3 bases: TGTGCCAGCAAAGAGGCAAACACCATATATTTT. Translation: CASKEANTIYF.

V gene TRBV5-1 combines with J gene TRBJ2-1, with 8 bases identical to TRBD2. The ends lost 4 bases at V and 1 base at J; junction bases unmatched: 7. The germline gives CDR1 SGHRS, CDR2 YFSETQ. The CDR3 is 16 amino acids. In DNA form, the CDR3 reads TGCGCCAGCAGCCCTCGGGGGGGAGAATCCTACAATGAGCAGTTCTTC. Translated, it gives CASSPRGGESYNEQFF.

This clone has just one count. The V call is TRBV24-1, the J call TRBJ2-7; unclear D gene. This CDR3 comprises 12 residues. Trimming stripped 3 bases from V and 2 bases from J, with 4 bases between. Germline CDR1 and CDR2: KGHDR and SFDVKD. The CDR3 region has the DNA TGTGCCACCAGTGATGATACCTACGAGCAGTACTTC. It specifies CATSDDTYEQYF.

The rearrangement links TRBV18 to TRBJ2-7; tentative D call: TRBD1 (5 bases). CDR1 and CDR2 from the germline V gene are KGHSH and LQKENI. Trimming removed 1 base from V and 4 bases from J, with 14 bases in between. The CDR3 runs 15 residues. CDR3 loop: CASSPRWAGSYEQYF. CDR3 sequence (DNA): TGTGCCAGCTCACCACGGTGGGCAGGGTCTTACGAGCAGTACTTC. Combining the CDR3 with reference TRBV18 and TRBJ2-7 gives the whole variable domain NAGVMQNPRHLVRRRGQEARLRCSPMKGHSHVYWYRQLPEEGLKFMVYLQKENIIDESGMPKERFSAEFPKEGPSILRIQQVVRGDSAAYFCASSPRWAGSYEQYFGPGTRLTVT.

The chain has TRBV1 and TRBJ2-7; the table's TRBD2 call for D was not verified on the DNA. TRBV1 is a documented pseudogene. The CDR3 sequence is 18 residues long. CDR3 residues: CTSSQDEGTASNGYEQYF. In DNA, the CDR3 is TGCACCAGCAGCCAAGATGAAGGGACTGCCTCTAACGGCTACGAGCAGTACTTC.

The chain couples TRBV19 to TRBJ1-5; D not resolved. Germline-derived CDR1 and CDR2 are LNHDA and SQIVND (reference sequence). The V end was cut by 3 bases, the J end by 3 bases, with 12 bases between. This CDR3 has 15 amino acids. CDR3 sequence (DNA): TGTGCCAGTAGTATGCGCCAGGAGGTCAATCAGCCCCAGCATTTT. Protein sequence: CASSMRQEVNQPQHF. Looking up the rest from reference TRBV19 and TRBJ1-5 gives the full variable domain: DGGITQSPKYLFRKEGQNVTLSCEQNLNHDAMYWYRQDPGQGLRLIYYSQIVNDFQKGDIAEGYSVSREKKESFPLTVTSAQKNPTAFYLCASSMRQEVNQPQHFGDGTRLSIL.

In DNA form, the CDR3 reads TGTGCCAGCAGTTACGGGGCGACGGCTTTCTTT. Protein product: CASSYGATAFF. The chain recombines TRBV6-5 with TRBJ1-1; maybe TRBD1 (5 bases). V lost 2 bases and J 11 bases, leaving 9 bases between the germline ends. Per germline, CDR1 MNHEY and CDR2 SVGAGI. This CDR3 is 11 amino acids long.

This CDR3 is CASSAHLPGREKLFF. DNA for the CDR3: TGTGCCAGCAGCGCACACTTACCGGGACGTGAAAAACTGTTTTTT. V is TRBV9 and J is TRBJ1-4; the D gene is possibly TRBD1 (5 bases). V lost 3 bases and J lost 7, with 16 bases in between. This CDR3 has 15 amino acids. Germline loops: CDR1 SGDLS, CDR2 YYNGEE. Complete variable domain (other parts from reference TRBV9 and TRBJ1-4): DSGVTQTPKHLITATGQRVTLRCSPRSGDLSVYWYQQSLDQGLQFLIQYYNGEERAKGNILERFSAQQFPDLHSELNLSSLELGDSALYFCASSAHLPGREKLFFGSGTQLSVL.

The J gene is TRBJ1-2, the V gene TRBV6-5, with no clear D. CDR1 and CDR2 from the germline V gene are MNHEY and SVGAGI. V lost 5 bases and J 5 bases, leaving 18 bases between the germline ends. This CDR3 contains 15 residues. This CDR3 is CASSPGWRREYGYTF. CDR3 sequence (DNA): TGTGCCAGCAGTCCTGGGTGGAGAAGAGAATATGGCTACACCTTC.

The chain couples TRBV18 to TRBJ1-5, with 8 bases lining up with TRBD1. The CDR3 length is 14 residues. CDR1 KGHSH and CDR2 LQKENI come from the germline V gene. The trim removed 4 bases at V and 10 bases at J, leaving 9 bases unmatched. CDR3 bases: TGTGCCAGCTCACGCGACCAGACAGGGGACCCCCAGCATTTT. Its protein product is CASSRDQTGDPQHF.

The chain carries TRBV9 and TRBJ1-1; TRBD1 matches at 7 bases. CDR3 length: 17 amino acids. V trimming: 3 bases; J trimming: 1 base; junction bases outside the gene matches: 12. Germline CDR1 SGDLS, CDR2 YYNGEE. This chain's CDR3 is CASSAEVSGQQNTEAFF. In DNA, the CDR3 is TGTGCCAGCAGCGCGGAAGTCTCGGGACAGCAGAACACTGAAGCTTTCTTT.

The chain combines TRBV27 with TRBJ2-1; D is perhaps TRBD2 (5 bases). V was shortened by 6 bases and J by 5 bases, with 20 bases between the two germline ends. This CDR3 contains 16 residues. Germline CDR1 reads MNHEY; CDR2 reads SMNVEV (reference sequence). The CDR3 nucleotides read TGTGCCAGCAGCCGGCTCGTGGGTCCCGGGGACAATGAGCAGTTCTTC. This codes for CASSRLVGPGDNEQFF.

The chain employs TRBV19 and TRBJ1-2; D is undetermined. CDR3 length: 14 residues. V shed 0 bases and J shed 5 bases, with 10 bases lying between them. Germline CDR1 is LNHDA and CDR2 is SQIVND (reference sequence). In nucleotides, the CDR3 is TGTGCCAGTAGTATAGACCTTCCCCCGTATGGCTACACCTTC. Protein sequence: CASSIDLPPYGYTF.

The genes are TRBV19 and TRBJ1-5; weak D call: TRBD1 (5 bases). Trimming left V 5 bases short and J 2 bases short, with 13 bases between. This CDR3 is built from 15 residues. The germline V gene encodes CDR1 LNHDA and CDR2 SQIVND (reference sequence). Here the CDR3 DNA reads TGTGCCAGTAGTCCGGGACGGGACGGCAATCAGCCCCAGCATTTT. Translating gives CASSPGRDGNQPQHF. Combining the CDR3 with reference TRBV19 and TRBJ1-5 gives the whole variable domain DGGITQSPKYLFRKEGQNVTLSCEQNLNHDAMYWYRQDPGQGLRLIYYSQIVNDFQKGDIAEGYSVSREKKESFPLTVTSAQKNPTAFYLCASSPGRDGNQPQHFGDGTRLSIL.

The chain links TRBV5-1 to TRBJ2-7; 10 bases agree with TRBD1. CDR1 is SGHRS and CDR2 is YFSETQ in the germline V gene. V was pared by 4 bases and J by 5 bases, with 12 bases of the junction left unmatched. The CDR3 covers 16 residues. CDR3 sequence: CASSQGGQGSWNEQYF. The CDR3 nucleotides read TGCGCCAGCAGCCAGGGGGGACAGGGGAGTTGGAACGAGCAGTACTTC.

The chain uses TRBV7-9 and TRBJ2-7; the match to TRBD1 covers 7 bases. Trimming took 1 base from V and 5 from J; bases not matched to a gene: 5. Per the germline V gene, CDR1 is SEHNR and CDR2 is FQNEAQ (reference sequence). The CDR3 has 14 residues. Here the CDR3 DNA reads TGTGCCAGCAGCTTAGGCGAGACAGGGAACGAGCAGTACTTC. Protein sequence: CASSLGETGNEQYF. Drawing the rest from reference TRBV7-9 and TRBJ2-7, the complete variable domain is DTGVSQNPRHKITKRGQNVTFRCDPISEHNRLYWYRQTLGQGPEFLTYFQNEAQLEKSRLLSDRFSAERPKGSFSTLEIQRTEQGDSAMYLCASSLGETGNEQYFGPGTRLTVT.

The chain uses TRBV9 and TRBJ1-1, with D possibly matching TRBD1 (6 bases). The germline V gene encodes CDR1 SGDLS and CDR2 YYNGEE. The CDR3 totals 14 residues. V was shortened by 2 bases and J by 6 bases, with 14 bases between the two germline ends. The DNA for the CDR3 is TGTGCCAGCAGCGTCGGTAGTAGGGGGGCTGAAGCTTTCTTT. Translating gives CASSVGSRGAEAFF.

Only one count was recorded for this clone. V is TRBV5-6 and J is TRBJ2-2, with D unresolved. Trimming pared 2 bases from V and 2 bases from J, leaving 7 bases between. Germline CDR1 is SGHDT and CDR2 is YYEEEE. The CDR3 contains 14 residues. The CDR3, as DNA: TGTGCCAGCAGCTTTCCCAAAAACACCGGGGAGCTGTTTTTT. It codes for CASSFPKNTGELFF.

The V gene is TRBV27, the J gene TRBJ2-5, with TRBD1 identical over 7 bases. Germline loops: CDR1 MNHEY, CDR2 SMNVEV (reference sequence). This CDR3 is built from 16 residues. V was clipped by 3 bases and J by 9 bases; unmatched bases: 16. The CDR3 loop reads CASSLYSGTANKAQYF. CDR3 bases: TGTGCCAGCAGTTTGTACTCCGGGACAGCGAATAAGGCCCAGTACTTC.

CDR3 nucleotides: TGTGCCATCAGTGACAGAGCAACTAATGAAAAACTGTTTTTT. Its protein product is CAISDRATNEKLFF. The rearrangement uses TRBV10-3 and TRBJ1-4; D ambiguous. This CDR3 comprises 14 residues. V lost 3 bases and J lost 0, with 5 bases in between. The germline V gene encodes CDR1 ENHRY and CDR2 SYGVKD.

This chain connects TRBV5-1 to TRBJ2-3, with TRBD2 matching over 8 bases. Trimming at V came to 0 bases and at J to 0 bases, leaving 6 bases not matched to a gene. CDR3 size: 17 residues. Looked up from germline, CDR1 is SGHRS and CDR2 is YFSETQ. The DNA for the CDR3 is TGCGCCAGCAGCTTGGGGCCCACTAGCGGAAGCACAGATACGCAGTATTTT. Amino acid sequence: CASSLGPTSGSTDTQYF. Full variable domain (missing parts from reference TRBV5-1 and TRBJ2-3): KAGVTQTPRYLIKTRGQQVTLSCSPISGHRSVSWYQQTPGQGLQFLFEYFSETQRNKGNFPGRFSGRQFSNSRSEMNVSTLELGDSALYLCASSLGPTSGSTDTQYFGPGTRLTVL.

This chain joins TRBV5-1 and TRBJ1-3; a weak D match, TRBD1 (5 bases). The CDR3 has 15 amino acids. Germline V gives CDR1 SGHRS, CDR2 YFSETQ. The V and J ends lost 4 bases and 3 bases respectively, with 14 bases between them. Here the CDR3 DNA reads TGCGCCAGCAGCACCGCCGGGACTATTGGAAACACCATATATTTT. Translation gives CASSTAGTIGNTIYF. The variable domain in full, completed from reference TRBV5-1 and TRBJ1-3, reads KAGVTQTPRYLIKTRGQQVTLSCSPISGHRSVSWYQQTPGQGLQFLFEYFSETQRNKGNFPGRFSGRQFSNSRSEMNVSTLELGDSALYLCASSTAGTIGNTIYFGEGSWLTVV.

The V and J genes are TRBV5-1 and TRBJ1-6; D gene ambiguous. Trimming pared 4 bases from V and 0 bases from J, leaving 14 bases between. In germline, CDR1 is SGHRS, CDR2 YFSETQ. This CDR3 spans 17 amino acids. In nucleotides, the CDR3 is TGCGCCAGCAGCCCTAATAGACTTAGCTCCTATAATTCACCCCTCCACTTT. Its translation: CASSPNRLSSYNSPLHF.

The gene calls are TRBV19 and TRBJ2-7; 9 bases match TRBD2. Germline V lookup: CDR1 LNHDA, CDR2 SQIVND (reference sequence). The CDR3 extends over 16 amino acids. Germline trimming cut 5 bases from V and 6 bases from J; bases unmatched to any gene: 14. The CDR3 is CASSAYRGLAGSEQYF. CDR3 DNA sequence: TGTGCCAGTAGTGCTTATAGAGGGCTAGCGGGGAGCGAGCAGTACTTC.

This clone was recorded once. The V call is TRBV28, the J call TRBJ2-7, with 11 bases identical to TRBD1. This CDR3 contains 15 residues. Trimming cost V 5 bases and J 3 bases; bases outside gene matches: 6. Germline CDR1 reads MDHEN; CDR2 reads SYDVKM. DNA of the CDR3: TGTGCCAGCAGTCCTCCCGGGACAGGGGGCTACGAGCAGTACTTC. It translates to CASSPPGTGGYEQYF.

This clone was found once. CDR3 sequence (DNA): TGTGCCAGCAGCGCATCACCGGGACAGCGAAACTATGGCTACACCTTC. As protein: CASSASPGQRNYGYTF. The rearrangement joins TRBV9 to TRBJ1-2; 7 bases are a match to TRBD1. The J segment lost 2 bases and the V segment lost 3 bases, leaving 10 bases of the junction unmatched. Germline CDR1 is SGDLS and CDR2 is YYNGEE. The CDR3 length is 16 residues. Drawing the rest from reference TRBV9 and TRBJ1-2, the complete variable domain is DSGVTQTPKHLITATGQRVTLRCSPRSGDLSVYWYQQSLDQGLQFLIQYYNGEERAKGNILERFSAQQFPDLHSELNLSSLELGDSALYFCASSASPGQRNYGYTFGSGTRLTVV.

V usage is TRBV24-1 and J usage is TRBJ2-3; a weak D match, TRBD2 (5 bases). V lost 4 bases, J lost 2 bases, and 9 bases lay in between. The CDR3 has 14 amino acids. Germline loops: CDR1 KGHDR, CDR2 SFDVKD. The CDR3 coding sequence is TGTGCCACCAGTGACCCGGGGTACACAGATACGCAGTATTTT. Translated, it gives CATSDPGYTDTQYF.